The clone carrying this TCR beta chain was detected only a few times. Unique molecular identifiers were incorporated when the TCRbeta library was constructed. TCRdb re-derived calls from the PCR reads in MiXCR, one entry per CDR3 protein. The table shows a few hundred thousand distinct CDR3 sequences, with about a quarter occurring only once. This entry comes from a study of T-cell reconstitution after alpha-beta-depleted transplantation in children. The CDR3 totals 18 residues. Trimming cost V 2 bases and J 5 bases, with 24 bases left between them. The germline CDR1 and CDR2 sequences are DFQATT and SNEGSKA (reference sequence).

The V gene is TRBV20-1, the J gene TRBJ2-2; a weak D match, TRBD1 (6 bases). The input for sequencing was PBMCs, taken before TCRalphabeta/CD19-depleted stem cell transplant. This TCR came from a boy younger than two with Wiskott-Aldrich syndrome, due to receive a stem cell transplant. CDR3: CSARRGPGTTQITGELFF. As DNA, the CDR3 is TGCAGTGCTAGAAGGGGTCCGGGGACAACCCAAATAACCGGGGAGCTGTTTTTT.